This T cell receptor beta chain was obtained from a study of cytomegalovirus exposure and HLA in healthy donors. Study information: The study's early data release held about 80 million unique TCRs from HLA-typed donors.

General study findings and limits: HLA restriction was apparent for most CMV-associated TCR beta chains in a later analysis. In most subjects, TCR beta sequences reportedly gave accurate predictions of HLA-A and HLA-B alleles.

For this clone: Its cognate antigen is unknown.

Donors likely had unrecorded immune exposures despite being nominally healthy when sampled. Per the germline V gene, CDR1 is SGHTA and CDR2 is FQGNSA. V trimming: 0 bases; J trimming: 4 bases; junction bases outside the gene matches: 5. The CDR3 spans 16 residues. PCR primers comprised 60 Vbeta and 13 Jbeta primers. Method: immunoSEQ multiplex PCR; TCRdb's copy keeps in-frame clones and lacks some. The table records some 120,000 clones, around 75% of them present only once. The sample was PBMCs. The J gene is TRBJ2-7, the V gene TRBV7-2; 11 bases are shared with TRBD2. The receptor was derived from a young man in good health and CMV-seronegative. DNA for the CDR3: TGTGCCAGCAGCTTAGCATTCCTAGCGGGGGGTTACGAGCAGTACTTC. Translating gives CASSLAFLAGGYEQYF.